The rows below give T cell receptor beta chains drawn from one sample of a study of chemoradiotherapy in HPV16-positive cancers. Data came from immunoSEQ multiplex PCR; TCRdb stores just in-frame clones and leaves some out. The table includes 5,700 or so clones, 73% detected once. Here the sequenced sample was tumor tissue, taken from a patient who underwent chemoradiotherapy. These receptors were taken from a human donor with HPV-associated anogenital cancer. The CDR3 runs from the conserved cysteine through the conserved F or W. Each record gives: D gene, J gene, V gene, CDR3 protein. The D gene is left open where the match is weak.

d_gene: NA; j_gene: TRBJ1-2; v_gene: TRBV4-1; CDR3aa: CASSHEGGDGYTF
d_gene: NA; j_gene: TRBJ2-1; v_gene: TRBV5-4; CDR3aa: CASSLAPQSEQFF
d_gene: NA; j_gene: TRBJ2-7; v_gene: TRBV11-3; CDR3aa: CASSLGTSRRYEQYF
d_gene: TRBD2; j_gene: TRBJ2-5; v_gene: TRBV11-3; CDR3aa: CASSPPMGGAGFQETQYF
d_gene: TRBD2; j_gene: TRBJ2-7; v_gene: TRBV6-4; CDR3aa: CASSDPRTSGLYEQYF
d_gene: TRBD2; j_gene: TRBJ2-2; v_gene: TRBV11-3; CDR3aa: CASSPRTSGRGTGELFF
d_gene: NA; j_gene: TRBJ2-7; v_gene: TRBV21-1; CDR3aa: CANPQVAGLFEQYF
d_gene: NA; j_gene: TRBJ1-1; v_gene: TRBV6-1; CDR3aa: CASRRFTEAFF
d_gene: TRBD1; j_gene: TRBJ1-6; v_gene: TRBV27; CDR3aa: CASSPPRTGWNSPLHF
d_gene: TRBD1; j_gene: TRBJ2-5; v_gene: TRBV19; CDR3aa: CASSNHRRDRQETQYF
d_gene: TRBD1; j_gene: TRBJ2-7; v_gene: TRBV6-6; CDR3aa: CASSPRTGDPYEQYF
d_gene: NA; j_gene: TRBJ1-5; v_gene: TRBV6-5; CDR3aa: CASSPTGSLNQPQHF
d_gene: TRBD1; j_gene: TRBJ1-5; v_gene: TRBV30; CDR3aa: CAWSARGTVNQPQHF
d_gene: TRBD1; j_gene: TRBJ1-1; v_gene: TRBV19; CDR3aa: CASSTRQGAEAFF
d_gene: TRBD2; j_gene: TRBJ2-7; v_gene: TRBV28; CDR3aa: CASSRASGRPYEQYF
d_gene: TRBD1; j_gene: TRBJ2-3; v_gene: TRBV11-2; CDR3aa: CASSLRTGDTQYF
d_gene: TRBD2; j_gene: TRBJ2-7; v_gene: TRBV27; CDR3aa: CASSGLAGNYEQYF
d_gene: NA; j_gene: TRBJ1-2; v_gene: TRBV7-8; CDR3aa: CASSLSWVPEGYGYTF
d_gene: TRBD1; j_gene: TRBJ1-5; v_gene: TRBV4-1; CDR3aa: CASSQGEQGNQPQHF
d_gene: NA; j_gene: TRBJ2-7; v_gene: TRBV10-1; CDR3aa: CASSPDMSYEQYF
d_gene: NA; j_gene: TRBJ2-3; v_gene: TRBV5-4; CDR3aa: CASSLDVGLASQYF
d_gene: NA; j_gene: TRBJ1-1; v_gene: TRBV6-5; CDR3aa: CASSYQELDQAFF
d_gene: TRBD1; j_gene: TRBJ1-2; v_gene: TRBV30; CDR3aa: CAWKGTGGYGYTF
d_gene: TRBD2; j_gene: TRBJ2-3; v_gene: TRBV5-4; CDR3aa: CASGSGPREASTDTQYF
d_gene: NA; j_gene: TRBJ2-7; v_gene: TRBV13; CDR3aa: CASSSNADNSYEQYF
d_gene: NA; j_gene: TRBJ2-1; v_gene: TRBV5-1; CDR3aa: CASSLGLGGGLNEQFF
d_gene: NA; j_gene: TRBJ1-4; v_gene: TRBV29-1; CDR3aa: CSVGLNGGEKLFF
d_gene: TRBD1; j_gene: TRBJ1-1; v_gene: TRBV29-1; CDR3aa: CSVCKEQGFEAFF
d_gene: NA; j_gene: TRBJ2-1; v_gene: TRBV2; CDR3aa: CASTQSNEQFF
d_gene: TRBD2; j_gene: TRBJ2-5; v_gene: TRBV2; CDR3aa: CASSMGGGLETQYF
d_gene: NA; j_gene: TRBJ1-1; v_gene: TRBV23-1; CDR3aa: CASSQRTPGQGERGAEAFF
d_gene: TRBD1; j_gene: TRBJ1-4; v_gene: TRBV6-5; CDR3aa: CASRFDRGNEKLFF
d_gene: NA; j_gene: TRBJ1-5; v_gene: TRBV2; CDR3aa: CASSESGSNQPQHF
d_gene: TRBD2; j_gene: TRBJ2-1; v_gene: TRBV15; CDR3aa: CATSRGTGGPKNEQFF
d_gene: NA; j_gene: TRBJ2-7; v_gene: TRBV11-3; CDR3aa: CASSLDREQYF
d_gene: NA; j_gene: TRBJ2-5; v_gene: TRBV20-1; CDR3aa: CSGGFETQYF
d_gene: NA; j_gene: TRBJ2-1; v_gene: TRBV7-2; CDR3aa: CASSLVASNEQFF
d_gene: NA; j_gene: TRBJ1-1; v_gene: TRBV5-5; CDR3aa: CASSFFRGNMNTEAFF
d_gene: NA; j_gene: TRBJ1-1; v_gene: TRBV7-3; CDR3aa: CASAAPGLNTEAFF
d_gene: TRBD2; j_gene: TRBJ2-2; v_gene: TRBV2; CDR3aa: CASSDPGLAIRTGELFF
d_gene: NA; j_gene: TRBJ2-7; v_gene: TRBV5-8; CDR3aa: CASSFTYEQYF
d_gene: NA; j_gene: TRBJ2-2; v_gene: TRBV11-2; CDR3aa: CASSFGRAIGELFF
d_gene: NA; j_gene: TRBJ2-7; v_gene: TRBV11-1; CDR3aa: CASSLSEAHSYEQYF
d_gene: NA; j_gene: TRBJ2-1; v_gene: TRBV6-1; CDR3aa: CASSRSGFLGDEQFF
d_gene: TRBD1; j_gene: TRBJ1-2; v_gene: TRBV5-1; CDR3aa: CASSYGQGDGYTF
d_gene: NA; j_gene: TRBJ2-7; v_gene: TRBV27; CDR3aa: CASSLGSPLSYEQYF
d_gene: TRBD1; j_gene: TRBJ1-2; v_gene: TRBV2; CDR3aa: CASSTGGFGGYTF
d_gene: NA; j_gene: TRBJ1-2; v_gene: TRBV29-1; CDR3aa: CSVERSYGYTF
d_gene: TRBD1; j_gene: TRBJ2-1; v_gene: TRBV5-6; CDR3aa: CASSLIGGHYNEQFF
d_gene: TRBD1; j_gene: TRBJ1-2; v_gene: TRBV30; CDR3aa: CAWRSPGQGTYGYTF
d_gene: NA; j_gene: TRBJ1-5; v_gene: TRBV19; CDR3aa: CASSIFQGRIINQPQHF
d_gene: TRBD1; j_gene: TRBJ2-2; v_gene: TRBV2; CDR3aa: CASSDPGGANTGELFF
d_gene: NA; j_gene: TRBJ2-3; v_gene: TRBV7-9; CDR3aa: CASSPIGASFSTDTQYF
d_gene: NA; j_gene: TRBJ2-2; v_gene: TRBV5-1; CDR3aa: CASSPPTGNPGELFF
d_gene: NA; j_gene: TRBJ2-1; v_gene: TRBV7-2; CDR3aa: CATGNEQFF
d_gene: NA; j_gene: TRBJ1-3; v_gene: TRBV30; CDR3aa: CAWSVPGRDTIYF
d_gene: TRBD1; j_gene: TRBJ2-1; v_gene: TRBV18; CDR3aa: CASSQGSGGNEQFF